This TCR beta chain was profiled in a study of T-cell reconstitution after alpha-beta-depleted transplantation in children. Unique molecular identifiers were incorporated when the TCRbeta library was constructed. TCRdb processed the PCR reads anew with MiXCR; each CDR3 protein has one entry. The sample contains some 550,000 distinct CDR3 sequences, around 17% of which appear only once. V lost 4 bases and J 5 bases, leaving 17 bases between the germline ends. The germline CDR1 and CDR2 sequences are LNHDA and SQIVND (reference sequence). This CDR3 is 15 amino acids long. The chain employs TRBV19 and TRBJ1-2, with D possibly TRBD1 on 6 matching bases. The sequence was obtained from a human donor who donated a stem cell graft to a child with acute lymphoblastic leukemia. Source: PBMCs from the stem cell graft donor, taken from the stem cell graft. CDR3 residues: CASSTLSRDKYGYTF. CDR3 DNA: TGTGCCAGTAGTACCCTCAGCAGGGACAAGTATGGCTACACCTTC.